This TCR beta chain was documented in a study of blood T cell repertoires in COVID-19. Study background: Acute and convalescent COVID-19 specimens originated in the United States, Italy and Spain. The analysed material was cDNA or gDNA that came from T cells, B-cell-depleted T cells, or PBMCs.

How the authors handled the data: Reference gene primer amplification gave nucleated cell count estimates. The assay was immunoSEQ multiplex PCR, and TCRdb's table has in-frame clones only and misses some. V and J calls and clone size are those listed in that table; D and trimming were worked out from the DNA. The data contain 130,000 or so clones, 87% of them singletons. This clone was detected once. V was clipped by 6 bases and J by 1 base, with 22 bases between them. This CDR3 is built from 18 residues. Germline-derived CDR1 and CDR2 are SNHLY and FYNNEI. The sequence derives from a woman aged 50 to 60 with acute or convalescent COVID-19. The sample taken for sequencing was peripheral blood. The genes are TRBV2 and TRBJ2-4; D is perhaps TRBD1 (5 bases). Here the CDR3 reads CASRGDSAPRRAKNIQYF. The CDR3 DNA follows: TGTGCCAGCAGGGGCGACAGCGCTCCCCGGCGCGCCAAAAACATTCAGTACTTC.